The T cell receptor (beta chain) under discussion was sequenced for a study (dated by TCRdb to 2016 to 2017). According to the germline V gene, CDR1 reads MNHEY and CDR2 reads SVGAGI. The V end loses 7 bases and the J end loses 7 bases, and a stretch of 11 bases separates them. The CDR3 runs 12 residues from the cysteine to the phenylalanine. Solely the CDR3 DNA is kept, with 36 bases framed from the first base. Receptors were amplified or captured by RT-PCR. This sample was sequenced with an Illumina MiSeq. TCRdb handled the public reads itself, with Q25 trimming in fastp and clone calling in MiXCR, and kept productive beta chains. Identical CDR3 proteins give one entry, which carries the most common genes and DNA. The sample has about 700,000 distinct CDR3 sequences on record, 11% to 15% of them singletons. Of the sample, around 3.3% is held by the ten largest clones. This clonotype was seen repeatedly, ten times or more. Its antigen specificity is not known. The record has no base qualities; no much larger clone is one base away.

The sample comprised memory CD4+ T cells from blood. The sequence links TRBV6-5 to TRBJ2-1; the D gene is perhaps TRBD2, on 6 matching bases. The receptor's source is a female donor in good health, serving as a healthy control. The CDR3 protein is CASTTSGNEQFF. The base sequence is TGTGCCAGCACCACCAGCGGGAATGAGCAGTTCTTC.